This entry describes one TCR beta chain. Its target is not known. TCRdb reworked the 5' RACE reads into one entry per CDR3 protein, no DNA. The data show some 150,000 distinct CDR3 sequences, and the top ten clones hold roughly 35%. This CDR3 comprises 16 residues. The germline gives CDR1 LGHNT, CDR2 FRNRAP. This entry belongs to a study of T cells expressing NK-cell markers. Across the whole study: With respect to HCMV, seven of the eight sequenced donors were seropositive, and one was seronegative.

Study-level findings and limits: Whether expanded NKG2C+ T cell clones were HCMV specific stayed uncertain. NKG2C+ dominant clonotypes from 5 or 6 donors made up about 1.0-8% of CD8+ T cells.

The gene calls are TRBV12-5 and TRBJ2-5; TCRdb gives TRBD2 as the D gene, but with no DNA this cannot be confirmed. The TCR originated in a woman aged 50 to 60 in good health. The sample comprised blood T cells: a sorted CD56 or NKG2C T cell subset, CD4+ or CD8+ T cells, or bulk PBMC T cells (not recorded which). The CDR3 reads CASGLGGLAGGETQYF.